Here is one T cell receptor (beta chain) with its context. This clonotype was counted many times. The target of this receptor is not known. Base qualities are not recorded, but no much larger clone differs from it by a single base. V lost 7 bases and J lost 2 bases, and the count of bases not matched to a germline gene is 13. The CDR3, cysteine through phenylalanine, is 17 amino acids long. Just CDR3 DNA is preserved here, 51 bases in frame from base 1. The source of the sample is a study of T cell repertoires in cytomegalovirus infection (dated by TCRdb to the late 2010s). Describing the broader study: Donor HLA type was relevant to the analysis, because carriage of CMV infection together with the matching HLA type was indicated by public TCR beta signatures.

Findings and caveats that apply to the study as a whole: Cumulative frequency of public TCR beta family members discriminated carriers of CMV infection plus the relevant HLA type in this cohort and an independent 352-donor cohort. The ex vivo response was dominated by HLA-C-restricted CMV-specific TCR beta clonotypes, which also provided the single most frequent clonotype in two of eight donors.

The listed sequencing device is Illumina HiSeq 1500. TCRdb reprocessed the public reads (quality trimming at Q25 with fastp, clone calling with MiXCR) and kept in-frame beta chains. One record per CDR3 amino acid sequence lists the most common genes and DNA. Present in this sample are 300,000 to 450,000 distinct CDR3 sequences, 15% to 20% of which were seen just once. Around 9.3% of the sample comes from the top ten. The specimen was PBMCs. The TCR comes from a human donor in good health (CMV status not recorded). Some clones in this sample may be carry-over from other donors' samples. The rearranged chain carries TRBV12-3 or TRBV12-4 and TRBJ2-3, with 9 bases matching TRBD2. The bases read TGTGCCAGCAACCCCTCCGAGCGGGGGGCAGCCACAGATACGCAGTATTTT. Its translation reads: CASNPSERGAATDTQYF.